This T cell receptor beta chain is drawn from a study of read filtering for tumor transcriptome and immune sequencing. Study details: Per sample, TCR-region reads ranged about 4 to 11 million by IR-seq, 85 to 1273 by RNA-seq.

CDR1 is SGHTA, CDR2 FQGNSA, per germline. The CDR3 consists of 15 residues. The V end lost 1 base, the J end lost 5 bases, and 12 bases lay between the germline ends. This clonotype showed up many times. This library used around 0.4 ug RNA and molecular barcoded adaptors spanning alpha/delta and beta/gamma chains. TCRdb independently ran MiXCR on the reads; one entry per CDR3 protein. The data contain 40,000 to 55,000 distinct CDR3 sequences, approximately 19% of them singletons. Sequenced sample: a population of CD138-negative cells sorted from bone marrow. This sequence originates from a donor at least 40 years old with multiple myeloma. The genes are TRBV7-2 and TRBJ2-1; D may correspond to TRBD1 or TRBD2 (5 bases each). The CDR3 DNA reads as TGTGCCAGCAGCTTAGGGGTCGGGACCGACAATGAGCAGTTCTTC. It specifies CASSLGVGTDNEQFF.